This T cell receptor beta chain comes out of a study of CD8 T cells in Susac syndrome. Study observations and caveats: It was acknowledged in the study that its TCR sequencing and HLA analysis involved a relatively small number of individuals.

V dropped 4 bases and J dropped 5; count of bases not matched to a gene: 4. The length of the CDR3 is 15 residues. Patients with Susac syndrome fulfilled recently defined diagnostic criteria for definite or probable disease. Isolation of CD8+ and CD4+ T cells was performed negatively, whereas enrichment of TEMRA cells was done by FACS. Concerning this clonotype: Its antigen is unknown.

Random hexamers primed reverse transcription of about 0.45 to 1 ug RNA. An immunoSEQ multiplex PCR amplified TCR beta CDR3 over 54 Vbeta and 13 Jbeta. Via MiXCR, TCRdb re-called the immunoSEQ multiplex PCR reads, giving one row per CDR3 protein. The repertoire holds about 190,000 distinct CDR3 sequences, with around 95% as singletons. Material for sequencing was CD4+ T cells from PBMCs. The receptor was derived from a human donor with Susac syndrome. The genes are TRBV12-3 or TRBV12-4 and TRBJ2-1; the match to TRBD2 covers 11 bases. The CDR3: CASSYTSGGNNEQFF. The DNA of the CDR3 is TGTGCCAGCAGTTACACTAGCGGGGGTAACAATGAGCAGTTCTTC.